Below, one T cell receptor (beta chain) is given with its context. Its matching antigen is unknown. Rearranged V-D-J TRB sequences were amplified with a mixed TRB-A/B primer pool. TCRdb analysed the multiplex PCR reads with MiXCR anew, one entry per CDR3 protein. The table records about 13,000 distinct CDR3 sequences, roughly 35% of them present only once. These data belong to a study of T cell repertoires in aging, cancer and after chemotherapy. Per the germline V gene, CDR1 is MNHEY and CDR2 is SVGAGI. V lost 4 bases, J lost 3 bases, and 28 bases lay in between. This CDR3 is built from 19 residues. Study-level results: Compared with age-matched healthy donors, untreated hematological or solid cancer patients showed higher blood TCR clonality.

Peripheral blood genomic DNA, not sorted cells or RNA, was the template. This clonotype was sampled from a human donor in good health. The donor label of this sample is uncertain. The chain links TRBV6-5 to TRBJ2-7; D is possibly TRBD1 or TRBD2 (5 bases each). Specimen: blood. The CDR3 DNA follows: TGTGCCAGCAGTTCTATACATGGAATCAGGGAGTTGGGTAGCTACGAGCAGTACTTC. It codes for CASSSIHGIRELGSYEQYF.